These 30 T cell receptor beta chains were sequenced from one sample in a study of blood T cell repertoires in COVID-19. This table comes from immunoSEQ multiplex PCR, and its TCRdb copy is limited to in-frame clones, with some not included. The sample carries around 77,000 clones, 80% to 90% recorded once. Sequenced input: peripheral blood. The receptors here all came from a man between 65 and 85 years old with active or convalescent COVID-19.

The CDR3 DNA is TGTGCCAGTAGTCCATGGACAGGGGGCGCGTTCACTGAAGCTTTCTTT. It yields the protein CASSPWTGGAFTEAFF. The chain links TRBV19 to TRBJ1-1; TRBD1 matches 11 bases. CDR3 length: 16 amino acids. Trimming cost V 5 bases and J 4 bases; bases outside gene matches: 9. CDR1 is LNHDA and CDR2 is SQIVND in the germline V gene (reference sequence).

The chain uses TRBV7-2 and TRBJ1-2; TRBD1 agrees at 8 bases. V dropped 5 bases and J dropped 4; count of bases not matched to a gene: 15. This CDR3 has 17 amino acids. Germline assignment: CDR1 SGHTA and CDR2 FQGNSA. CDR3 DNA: TGTGCCAGCAGCACCAGGGCTGGCAGGGGGCGAGGCTATGGCTACACCTTC. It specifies CASSTRAGRGRGYGYTF.

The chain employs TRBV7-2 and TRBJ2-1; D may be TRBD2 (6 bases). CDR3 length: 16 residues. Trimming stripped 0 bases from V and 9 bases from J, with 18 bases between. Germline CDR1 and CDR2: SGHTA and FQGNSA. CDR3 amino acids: CASSLAGGAPWGEQFF. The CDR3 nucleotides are TGTGCCAGCAGCTTAGCGGGCGGGGCCCCTTGGGGTGAGCAGTTCTTC.

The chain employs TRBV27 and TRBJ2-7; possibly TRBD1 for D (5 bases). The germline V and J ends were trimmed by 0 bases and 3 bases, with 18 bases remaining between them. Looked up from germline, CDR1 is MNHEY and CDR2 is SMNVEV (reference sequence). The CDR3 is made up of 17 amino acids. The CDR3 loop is CASSLSVGQGMGYEQYF. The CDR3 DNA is TGTGCCAGCAGTTTATCGGTGGGGCAAGGGATGGGCTACGAGCAGTACTTC.

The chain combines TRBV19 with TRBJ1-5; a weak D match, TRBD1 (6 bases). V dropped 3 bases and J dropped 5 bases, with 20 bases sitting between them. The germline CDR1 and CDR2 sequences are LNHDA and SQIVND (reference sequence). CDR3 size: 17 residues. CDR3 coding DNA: TGTGCCAGTAGTATTTCTTTTGTGGACAGTCTGTATCAGCCCCAGCATTTT. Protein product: CASSISFVDSLYQPQHF.

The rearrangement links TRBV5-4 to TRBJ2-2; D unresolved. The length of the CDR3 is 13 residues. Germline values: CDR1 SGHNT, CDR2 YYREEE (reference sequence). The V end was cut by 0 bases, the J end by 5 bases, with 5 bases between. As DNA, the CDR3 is TGTGCCAGCAGCTTGGATGCGACCGGGGAGCTGTTTTTT. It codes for CASSLDATGELFF.

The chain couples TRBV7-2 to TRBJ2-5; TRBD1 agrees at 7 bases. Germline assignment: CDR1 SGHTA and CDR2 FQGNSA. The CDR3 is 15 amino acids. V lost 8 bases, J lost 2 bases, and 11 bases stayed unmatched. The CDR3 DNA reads TGTGCCAGCGGCAACGCCTTGGGACAGCAAGAGACCCAGTACTTC. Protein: CASGNALGQQETQYF.

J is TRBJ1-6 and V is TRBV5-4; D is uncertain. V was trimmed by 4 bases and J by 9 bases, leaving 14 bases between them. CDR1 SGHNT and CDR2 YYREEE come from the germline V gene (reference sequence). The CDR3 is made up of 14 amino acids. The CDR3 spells CASSKDFGGSPLHF. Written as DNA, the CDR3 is TGTGCCAGCAGCAAGGACTTCGGCGGTTCACCCCTCCACTTT.

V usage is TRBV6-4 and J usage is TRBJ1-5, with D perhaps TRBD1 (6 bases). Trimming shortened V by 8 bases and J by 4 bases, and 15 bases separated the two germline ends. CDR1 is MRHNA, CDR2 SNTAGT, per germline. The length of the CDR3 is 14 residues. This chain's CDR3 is CASGTGQPNQPQHF. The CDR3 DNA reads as TGTGCCAGCGGCACCGGACAGCCAAATCAGCCCCAGCATTTT.

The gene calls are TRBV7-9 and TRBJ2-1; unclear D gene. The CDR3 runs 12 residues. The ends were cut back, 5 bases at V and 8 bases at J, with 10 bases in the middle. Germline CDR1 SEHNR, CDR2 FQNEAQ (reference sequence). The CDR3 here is CASSPGVYEQFF. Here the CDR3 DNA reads TGTGCCAGCAGCCCCGGAGTCTATGAGCAGTTCTTC.

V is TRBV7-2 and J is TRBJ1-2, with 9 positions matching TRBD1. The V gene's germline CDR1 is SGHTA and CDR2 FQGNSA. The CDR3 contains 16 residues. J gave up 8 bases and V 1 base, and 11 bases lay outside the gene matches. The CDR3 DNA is TGTGCCAGCAGCTTAGGGGGGACAGGGAGGATAGAGGGCTACACCTTC. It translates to CASSLGGTGRIEGYTF.

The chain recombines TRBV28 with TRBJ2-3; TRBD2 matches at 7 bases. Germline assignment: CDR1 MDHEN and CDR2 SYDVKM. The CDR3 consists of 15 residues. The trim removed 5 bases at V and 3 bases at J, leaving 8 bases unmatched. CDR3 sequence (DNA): TGTGCCAGCAGTCGGGGGACTATTAGAACAGATACGCAGTATTTT. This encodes CASSRGTIRTDTQYF.

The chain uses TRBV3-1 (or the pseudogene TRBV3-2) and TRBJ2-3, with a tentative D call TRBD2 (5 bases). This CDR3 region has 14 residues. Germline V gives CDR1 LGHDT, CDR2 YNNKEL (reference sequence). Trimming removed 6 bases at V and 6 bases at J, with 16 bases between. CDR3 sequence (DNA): TGTGCCAGCAGTCGAACTGTAGCGTTCGATACGCAGTATTTT. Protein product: CASSRTVAFDTQYF.

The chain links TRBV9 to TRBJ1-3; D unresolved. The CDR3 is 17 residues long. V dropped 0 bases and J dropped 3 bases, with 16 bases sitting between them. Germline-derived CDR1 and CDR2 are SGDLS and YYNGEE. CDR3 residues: CASSVDPAEVFGNTIYF. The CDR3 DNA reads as TGTGCCAGCAGCGTAGACCCCGCGGAGGTATTTGGAAACACCATATATTTT.

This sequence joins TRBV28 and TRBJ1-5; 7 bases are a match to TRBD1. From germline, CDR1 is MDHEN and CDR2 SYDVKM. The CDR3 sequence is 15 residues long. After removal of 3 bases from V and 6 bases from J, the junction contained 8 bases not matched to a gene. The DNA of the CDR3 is TGTGCCAGCAGTTTGATGCAGGGGGGAGGTCAGCCCCAGCATTTT. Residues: CASSLMQGGGQPQHF.

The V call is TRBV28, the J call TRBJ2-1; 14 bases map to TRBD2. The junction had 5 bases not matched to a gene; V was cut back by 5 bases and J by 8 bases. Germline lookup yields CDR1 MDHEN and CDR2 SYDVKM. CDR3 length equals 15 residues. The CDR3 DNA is TGTGCCAGCAGTAGGACTAGCGGGAGGACGTATGAGCAGTTCTTC. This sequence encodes CASSRTSGRTYEQFF.

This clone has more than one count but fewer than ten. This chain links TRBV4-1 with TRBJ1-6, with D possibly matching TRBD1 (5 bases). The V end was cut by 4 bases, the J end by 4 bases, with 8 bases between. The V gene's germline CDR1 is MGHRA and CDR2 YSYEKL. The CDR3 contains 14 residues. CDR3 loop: CASSPQDYNSPLHF. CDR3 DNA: TGCGCCAGCAGCCCACAGGATTATAATTCACCCCTCCACTTT.

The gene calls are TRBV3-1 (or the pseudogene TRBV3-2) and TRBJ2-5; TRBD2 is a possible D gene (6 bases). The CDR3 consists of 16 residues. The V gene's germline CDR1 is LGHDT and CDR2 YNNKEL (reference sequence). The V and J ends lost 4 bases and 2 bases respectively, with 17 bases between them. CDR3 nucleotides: TGTGCCAGCAGCCCATGGTCGGGGGACCTACAAGAGACCCAGTACTTC. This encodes CASSPWSGDLQETQYF.

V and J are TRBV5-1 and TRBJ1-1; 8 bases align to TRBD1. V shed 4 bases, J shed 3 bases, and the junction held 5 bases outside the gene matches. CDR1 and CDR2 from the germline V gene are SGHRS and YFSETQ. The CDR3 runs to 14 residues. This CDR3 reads CASSPTDRDTEAFF. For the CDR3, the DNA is TGCGCCAGCAGCCCCACGGACAGGGACACTGAAGCTTTCTTT.

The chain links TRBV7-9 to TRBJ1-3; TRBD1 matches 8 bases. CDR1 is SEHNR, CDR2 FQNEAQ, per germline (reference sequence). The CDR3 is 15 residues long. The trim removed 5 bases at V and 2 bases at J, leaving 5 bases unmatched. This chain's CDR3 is CASSSQGAAGNTIYF. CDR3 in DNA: TGTGCCAGCAGCAGTCAGGGGGCAGCTGGAAACACCATATATTTT.

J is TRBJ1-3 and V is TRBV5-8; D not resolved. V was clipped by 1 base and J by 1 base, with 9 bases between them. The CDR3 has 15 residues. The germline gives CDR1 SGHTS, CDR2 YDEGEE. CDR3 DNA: TGTGCCAGCAGCTTGAGCCGAGGGTCTGGAAACACCATATATTTT. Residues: CASSLSRGSGNTIYF.

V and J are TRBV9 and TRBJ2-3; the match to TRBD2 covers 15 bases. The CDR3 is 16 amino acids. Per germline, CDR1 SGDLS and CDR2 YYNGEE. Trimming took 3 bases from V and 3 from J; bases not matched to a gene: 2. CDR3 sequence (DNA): TGTGCCAGCAGCGCGGGACTAGCGGGAGGTACAGATACGCAGTATTTT. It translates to CASSAGLAGGTDTQYF.

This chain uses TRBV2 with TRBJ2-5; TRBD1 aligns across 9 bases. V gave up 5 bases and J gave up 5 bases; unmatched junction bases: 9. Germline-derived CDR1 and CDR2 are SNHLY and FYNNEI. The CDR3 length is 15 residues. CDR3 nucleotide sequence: TGTGCCAGCAGTCAAGTCGGGACAGGGAGGGAGACCCAGTACTTC. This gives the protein CASSQVGTGRETQYF.

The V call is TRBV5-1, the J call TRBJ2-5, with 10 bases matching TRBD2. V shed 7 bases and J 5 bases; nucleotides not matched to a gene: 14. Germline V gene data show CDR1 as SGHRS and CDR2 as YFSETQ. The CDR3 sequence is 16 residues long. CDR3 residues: CASSPGLAGDVETQYF. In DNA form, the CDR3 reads TGCGCCAGCTCCCCGGGGCTAGCGGGAGATGTGGAGACCCAGTACTTC.

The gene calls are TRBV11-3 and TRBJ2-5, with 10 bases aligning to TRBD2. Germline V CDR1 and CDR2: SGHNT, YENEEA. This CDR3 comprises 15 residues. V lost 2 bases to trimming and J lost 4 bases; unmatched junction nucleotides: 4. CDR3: CASSLTSGRAETQYF. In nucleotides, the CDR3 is TGTGCCAGCAGCTTAACCAGCGGGAGGGCAGAGACCCAGTACTTC.

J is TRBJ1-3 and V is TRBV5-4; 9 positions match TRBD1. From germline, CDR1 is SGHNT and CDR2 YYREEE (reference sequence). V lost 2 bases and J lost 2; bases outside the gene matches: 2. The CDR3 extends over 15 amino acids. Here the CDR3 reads CASSLQGAPGNTIYF. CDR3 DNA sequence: TGTGCCAGCAGCTTACAGGGGGCGCCTGGAAACACCATATATTTT.

The chain's CDR3 is CASRPGLAVDTQYF. The CDR3 nucleotides are TGTGCCAGCAGACCGGGACTAGCGGTAGATACGCAGTATTTT. This rearrangement joins TRBV6-5 to TRBJ2-3; TRBD2 aligns across 11 bases. Germline CDR1 reads MNHEY; CDR2 reads SVGAGI. With V trimmed by 6 bases and J by 5 bases, 4 bases remained unmatched. This CDR3 is built from 14 residues.

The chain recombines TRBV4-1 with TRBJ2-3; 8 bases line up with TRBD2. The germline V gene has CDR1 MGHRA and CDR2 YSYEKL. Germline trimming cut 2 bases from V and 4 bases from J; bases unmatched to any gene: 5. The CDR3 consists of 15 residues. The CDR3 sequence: CASSQTGTSADTQYF. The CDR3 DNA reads TGCGCCAGCAGCCAAACCGGGACTAGTGCAGATACGCAGTATTTT.

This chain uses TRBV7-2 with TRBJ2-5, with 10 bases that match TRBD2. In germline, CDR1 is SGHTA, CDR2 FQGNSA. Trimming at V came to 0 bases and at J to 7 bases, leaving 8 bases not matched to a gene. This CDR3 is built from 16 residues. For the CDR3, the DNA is TGTGCCAGCAGCTTAGCGGGACTAGCGCCGGGTGGGACCCAGTACTTC. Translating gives CASSLAGLAPGGTQYF.

CDR3 loop: CASSQERTIGGTGELFF. The CDR3 DNA is TGCGCCAGCAGCCAAGAGAGGACAATCGGTGGCACCGGGGAGCTGTTTTTT. V usage is TRBV4-3 and J usage is TRBJ2-2; weak D call: TRBD1 (5 bases). CDR3 length: 17 residues. Germline V CDR1 and CDR2: LGHNA, YSLEER. V was trimmed by 0 bases and J by 4 bases, leaving 15 bases between them.